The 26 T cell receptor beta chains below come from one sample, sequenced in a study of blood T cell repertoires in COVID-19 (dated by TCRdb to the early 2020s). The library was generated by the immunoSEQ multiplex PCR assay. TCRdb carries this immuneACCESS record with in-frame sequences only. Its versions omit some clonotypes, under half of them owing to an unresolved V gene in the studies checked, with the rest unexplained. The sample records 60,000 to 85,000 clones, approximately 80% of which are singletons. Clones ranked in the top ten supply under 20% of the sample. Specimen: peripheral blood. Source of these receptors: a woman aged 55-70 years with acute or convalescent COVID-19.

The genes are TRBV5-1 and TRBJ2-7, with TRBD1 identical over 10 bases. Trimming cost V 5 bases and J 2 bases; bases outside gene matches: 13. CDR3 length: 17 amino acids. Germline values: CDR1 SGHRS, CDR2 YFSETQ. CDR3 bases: TGCGCCAGCAGGTTGCTGTTCGGGACAGGGGAGACCTACGAGCAGTACTTC. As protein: CASRLLFGTGETYEQYF.

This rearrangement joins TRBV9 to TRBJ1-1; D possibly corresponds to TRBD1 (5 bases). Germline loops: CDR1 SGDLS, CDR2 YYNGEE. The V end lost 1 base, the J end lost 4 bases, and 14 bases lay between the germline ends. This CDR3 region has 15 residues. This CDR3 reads CASSVISGGPTEAFF. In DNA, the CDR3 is TGTGCCAGCAGCGTAATCTCCGGGGGACCCACTGAAGCTTTCTTT.

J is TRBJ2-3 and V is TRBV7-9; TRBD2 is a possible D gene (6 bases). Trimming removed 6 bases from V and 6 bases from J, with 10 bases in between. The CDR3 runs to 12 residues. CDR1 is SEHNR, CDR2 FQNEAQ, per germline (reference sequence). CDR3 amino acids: CASSGEADTQYF. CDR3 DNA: TGTGCCAGCAGTGGGGAGGCGGATACGCAGTATTTT.

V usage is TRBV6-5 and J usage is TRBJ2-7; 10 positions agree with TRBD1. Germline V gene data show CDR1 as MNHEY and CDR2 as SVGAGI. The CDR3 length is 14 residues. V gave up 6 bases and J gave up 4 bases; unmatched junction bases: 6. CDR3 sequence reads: CASRLGQGVYEQYF. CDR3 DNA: TGTGCCAGCAGACTCGGACAGGGGGTTTACGAGCAGTACTTC.

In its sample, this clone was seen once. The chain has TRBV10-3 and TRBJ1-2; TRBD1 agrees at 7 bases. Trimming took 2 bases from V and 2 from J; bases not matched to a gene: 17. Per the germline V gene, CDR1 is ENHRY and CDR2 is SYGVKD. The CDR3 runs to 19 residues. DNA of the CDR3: TGTGCCATCAGTGAGAGGTCTGGGGCAGGGGGTGCGGGGAACTATGGCTACACCTTC. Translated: CAISERSGAGGAGNYGYTF.

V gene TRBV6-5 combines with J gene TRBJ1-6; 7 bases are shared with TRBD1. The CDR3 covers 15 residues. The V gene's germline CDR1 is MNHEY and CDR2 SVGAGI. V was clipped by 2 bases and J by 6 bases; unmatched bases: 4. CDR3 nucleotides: TGTGCCAGCAGTTACGAGACAGGGACTAATTCACCCCTCCACTTT. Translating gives CASSYETGTNSPLHF.

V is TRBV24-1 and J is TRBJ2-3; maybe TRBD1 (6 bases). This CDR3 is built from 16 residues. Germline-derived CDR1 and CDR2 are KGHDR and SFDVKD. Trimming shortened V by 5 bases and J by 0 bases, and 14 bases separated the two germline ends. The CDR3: CATSVGTLTSTDTQYF. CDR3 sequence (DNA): TGTGCCACCAGTGTGGGGACACTAACTAGCACAGATACGCAGTATTTT.

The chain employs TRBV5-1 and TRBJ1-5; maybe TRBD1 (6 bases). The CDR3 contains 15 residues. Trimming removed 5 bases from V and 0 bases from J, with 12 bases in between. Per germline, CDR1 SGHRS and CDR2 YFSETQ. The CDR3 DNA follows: TGCGCCAGCAGGGACAGACCATATAGCAATCAGCCCCAGCATTTT. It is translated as CASRDRPYSNQPQHF.

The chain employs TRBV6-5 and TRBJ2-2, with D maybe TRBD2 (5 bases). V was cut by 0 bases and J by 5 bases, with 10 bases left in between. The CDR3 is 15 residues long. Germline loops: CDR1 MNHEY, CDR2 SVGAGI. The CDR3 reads CASSYSPPGTGELFF. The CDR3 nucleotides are TGTGCCAGCAGTTACTCCCCCCCGGGGACCGGGGAGCTGTTTTTT.

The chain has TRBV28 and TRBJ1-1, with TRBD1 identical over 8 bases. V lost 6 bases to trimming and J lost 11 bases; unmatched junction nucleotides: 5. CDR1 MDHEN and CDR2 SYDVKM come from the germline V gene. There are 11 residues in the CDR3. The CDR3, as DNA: TGTGCCAGCAGAGTACAGGGGGTGGCTTTCTTT. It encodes CASRVQGVAFF.

CDR3 protein: CASSPAYGTGHTGELFF. The DNA of the CDR3 is TGTGCCAGCAGCCCTGCTTATGGGACAGGGCACACCGGGGAGCTGTTTTTT. The rearrangement links TRBV3-1 (or the pseudogene TRBV3-2) to TRBJ2-2; 9 bases fit TRBD1. V was pared by 4 bases and J by 3 bases, with 9 bases of the junction left unmatched. CDR3 size: 17 residues. Per germline, CDR1 LGHDT and CDR2 YNNKEL (reference sequence).

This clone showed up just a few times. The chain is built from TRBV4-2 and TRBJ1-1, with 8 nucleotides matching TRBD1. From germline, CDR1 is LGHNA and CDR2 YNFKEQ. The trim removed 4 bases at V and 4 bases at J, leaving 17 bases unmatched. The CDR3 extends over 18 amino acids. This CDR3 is CASSLSPGQGALGTEAFF. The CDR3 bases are TGTGCCAGCAGCCTATCCCCGGGGCAGGGGGCGTTGGGCACTGAAGCTTTCTTT.

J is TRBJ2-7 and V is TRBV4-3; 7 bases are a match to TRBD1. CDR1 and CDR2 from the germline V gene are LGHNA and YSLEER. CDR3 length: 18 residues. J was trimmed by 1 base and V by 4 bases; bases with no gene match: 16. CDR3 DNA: TGCGCCAGCAGCCCAGATGTTAACAGGGGATTAAGGTCCTACGAGCAGTACTTC. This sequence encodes CASSPDVNRGLRSYEQYF.

CDR3 sequence: CASSHTPGQGNYGYTF. The CDR3, as DNA: TGTGCCAGCAGCCACACACCGGGACAGGGGAACTATGGCTACACCTTC. The chain couples TRBV21-1 to TRBJ1-2; no check of the table's D call, TRBD1, against the DNA was made. TRBV21-1 is tagged as a pseudogene. CDR3 size: 16 residues.

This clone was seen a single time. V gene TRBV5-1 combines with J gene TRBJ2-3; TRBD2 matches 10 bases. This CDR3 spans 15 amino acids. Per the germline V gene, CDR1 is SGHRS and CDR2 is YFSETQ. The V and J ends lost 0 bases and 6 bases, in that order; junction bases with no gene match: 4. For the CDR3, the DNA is TGCGCCAGCAGCTTGGTCAGCGGGGGGGCGGATACGCAGTATTTT. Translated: CASSLVSGGADTQYF.

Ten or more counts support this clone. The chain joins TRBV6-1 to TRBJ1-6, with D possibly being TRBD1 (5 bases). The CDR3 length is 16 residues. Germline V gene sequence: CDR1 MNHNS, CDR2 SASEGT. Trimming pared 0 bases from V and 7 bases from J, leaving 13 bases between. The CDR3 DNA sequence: TGTGCCAGCAGTGAAGCTGGCAGGGTAGAGAATTCACCCCTCCACTTT. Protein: CASSEAGRVENSPLHF.

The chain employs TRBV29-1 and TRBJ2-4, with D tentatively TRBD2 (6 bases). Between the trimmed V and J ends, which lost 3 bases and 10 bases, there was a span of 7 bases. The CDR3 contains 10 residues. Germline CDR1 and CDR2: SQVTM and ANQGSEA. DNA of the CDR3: TGCAGCGTTGAGGAGGGGATTCAGTACTTC. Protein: CSVEEGIQYF.

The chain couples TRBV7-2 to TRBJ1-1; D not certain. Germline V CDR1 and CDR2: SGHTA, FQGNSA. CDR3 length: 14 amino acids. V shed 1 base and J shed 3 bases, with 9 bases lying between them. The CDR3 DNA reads TGTGCCAGCAGCTTAGTCAGCGTGGACACTGAAGCTTTCTTT. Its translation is CASSLVSVDTEAFF.

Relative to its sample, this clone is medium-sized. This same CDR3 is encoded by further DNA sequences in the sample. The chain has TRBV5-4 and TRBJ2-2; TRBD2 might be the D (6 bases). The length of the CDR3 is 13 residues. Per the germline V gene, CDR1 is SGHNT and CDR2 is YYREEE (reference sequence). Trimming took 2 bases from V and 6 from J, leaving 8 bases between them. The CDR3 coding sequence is TGTGCCAGCAGCTTAGGAGGGTCCGGGGAGCTGTTTTTT. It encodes CASSLGGSGELFF.

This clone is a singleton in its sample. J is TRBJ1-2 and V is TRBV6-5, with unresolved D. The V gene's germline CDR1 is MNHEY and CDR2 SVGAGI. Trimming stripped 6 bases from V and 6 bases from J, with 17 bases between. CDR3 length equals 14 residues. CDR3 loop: CASRRYSNEHGYTF. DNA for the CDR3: TGTGCCAGCAGACGATACAGTAACGAGCATGGCTACACCTTC.

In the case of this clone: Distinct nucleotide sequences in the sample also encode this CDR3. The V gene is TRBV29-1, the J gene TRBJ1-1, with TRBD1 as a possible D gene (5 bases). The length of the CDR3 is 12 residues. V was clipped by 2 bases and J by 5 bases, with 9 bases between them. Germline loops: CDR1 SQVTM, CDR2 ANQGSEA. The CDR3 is CSVERGGTEAFF. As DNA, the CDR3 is TGCAGCGTTGAACGGGGGGGAACTGAAGCTTTCTTT. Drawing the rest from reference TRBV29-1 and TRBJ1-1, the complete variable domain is SAVISQKPSRDICQRGTSLTIQCQVDSQVTMMFWYRQQPGQSLTLIATANQGSEATYESGFVIDKFPISRPNLTFSTLTVSNMSPEDSSIYLCSVERGGTEAFFGQGTRLTVV.

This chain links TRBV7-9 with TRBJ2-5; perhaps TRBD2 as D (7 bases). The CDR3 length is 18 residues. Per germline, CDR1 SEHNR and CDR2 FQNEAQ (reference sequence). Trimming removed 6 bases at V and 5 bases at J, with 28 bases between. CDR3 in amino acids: CASSYWLWGGPSRETQYF. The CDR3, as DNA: TGTGCCAGCAGTTATTGGCTCTGGGGGGGGCCCTCTAGGGAGACCCAGTACTTC.

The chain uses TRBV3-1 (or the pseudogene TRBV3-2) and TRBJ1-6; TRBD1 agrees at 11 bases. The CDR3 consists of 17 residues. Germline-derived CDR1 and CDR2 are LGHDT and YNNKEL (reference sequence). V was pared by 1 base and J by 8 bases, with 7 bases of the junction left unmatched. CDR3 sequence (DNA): TGTGCCAGCAGCCAAGGGCGTCCGGGACAGGGGGATTCACCCCTCCACTTT. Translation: CASSQGRPGQGDSPLHF.

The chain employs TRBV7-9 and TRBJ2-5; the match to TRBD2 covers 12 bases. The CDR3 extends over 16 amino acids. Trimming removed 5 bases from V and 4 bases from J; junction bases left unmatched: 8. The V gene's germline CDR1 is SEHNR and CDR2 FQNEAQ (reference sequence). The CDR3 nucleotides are TGTGCCAGCAGCCCTAGACTAGCGGGGGCCCTAGAGACCCAGTACTTC. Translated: CASSPRLAGALETQYF.

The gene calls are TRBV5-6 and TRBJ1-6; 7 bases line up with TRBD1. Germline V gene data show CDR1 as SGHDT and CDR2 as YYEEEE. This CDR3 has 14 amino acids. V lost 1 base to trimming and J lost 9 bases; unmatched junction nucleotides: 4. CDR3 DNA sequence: TGTGCCAGCAGCTTGTTCTCAGGGGGTTCACCCCTCCACTTT. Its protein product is CASSLFSGGSPLHF.

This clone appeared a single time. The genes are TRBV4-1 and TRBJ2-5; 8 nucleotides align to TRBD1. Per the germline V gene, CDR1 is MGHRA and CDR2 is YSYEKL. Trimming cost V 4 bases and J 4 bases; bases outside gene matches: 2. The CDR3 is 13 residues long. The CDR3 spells CASSPGQGETQYF. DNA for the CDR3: TGCGCCAGCAGCCCTGGACAGGGAGAGACCCAGTACTTC.